These 21 T cell receptor beta chains originate from one sample sequenced in a study of early T cells in non-severe SARS-CoV-2 infection. TCRdb itself ran the 5' RACE reads through MiXCR, one entry per CDR3 protein. The table shows about 52,000 distinct CDR3 sequences, with 6% to 7% occurring only once. Input material: whole blood. The receptors stem from an adult who was a healthcare worker with PCR-confirmed SARS-CoV-2 infection or an uninfected control (not recorded which).

CDR3 sequence (DNA): TGTGCCAGCAGCTCTCTCGCAGGGAGAGCAGATACGCAGTATTTT. This encodes CASSSLAGRADTQYF. V is TRBV7-2 and J is TRBJ2-3; possibly TRBD1 or TRBD2 for D (5 bases each). Deletions cut 4 bases from V and 4 bases from J, with 15 bases between. Germline V CDR1 and CDR2: SGHTA, FQGNSA. The CDR3 is made up of 15 amino acids.

This clonotype was detected a few times. The chain has TRBV4-3 and TRBJ1-5, with unresolved D. The CDR3 is made up of 15 amino acids. Per the germline V gene, CDR1 is LGHNA and CDR2 is YSLEER. V lost 0 bases, J lost 0 bases, and 6 bases lay in between. The CDR3 spells CASSQDRLSNQPQHF. The CDR3 DNA reads as TGCGCCAGCAGCCAAGACAGACTTAGCAATCAGCCCCAGCATTTT.

Only a few counts were recorded for this clonotype. The rearrangement joins TRBV18 to TRBJ2-1; possibly TRBD1 or TRBD2 for D (5 bases each). The germline V and J ends were trimmed by 0 bases and 7 bases, with 13 bases remaining between them. Germline V gives CDR1 KGHSH, CDR2 LQKENI. CDR3 size: 15 residues. Here the CDR3 reads CASSPPGDGWNEQFF. For the CDR3, the DNA is TGTGCCAGCTCACCACCAGGGGACGGGTGGAATGAGCAGTTCTTC.

This clonotype showed up many times. The chain links TRBV6-2 or TRBV6-3 to TRBJ1-1; the D gene is possibly TRBD1 (5 bases). V lost 5 bases and J 5 bases, leaving 12 bases between the germline ends. Germline V lookup: CDR1 MNHEY, CDR2 SVGEGT. The CDR3 is made up of 13 amino acids. CDR3: CASSQGLRTEAFF. The CDR3 DNA follows: TGTGCCAGCAGTCAGGGTTTACGAACTGAAGCTTTCTTT.

This clonotype was counted many times. The CDR3 nucleotides read TGCGCCAGCAGCTTGGCGGCGTCGCCTAACACAGATACGCAGTATTTT. Amino acid sequence: CASSLAASPNTDTQYF. V and J are TRBV5-1 and TRBJ2-3; D is unclear. The CDR3 length is 16 residues. V was clipped by 0 bases and J by 2 bases, with 13 bases between them. Per the germline V gene, CDR1 is SGHRS and CDR2 is YFSETQ.

This clonotype was detected ten times or more. The rearrangement uses TRBV18 and TRBJ1-5; no clear D. The CDR3 extends over 15 amino acids. CDR1 and CDR2 from the germline V gene are KGHSH and LQKENI. V lost 2 bases and J 4 bases, leaving 12 bases between the germline ends. Written as DNA, the CDR3 is TGTGCCAGCTCACCAGGAGGAGGGCATAATCAGCCCCAGCATTTT. Amino acids: CASSPGGGHNQPQHF.

This clonotype was counted a few times. The chain combines TRBV20-1 with TRBJ1-2, with a tentative D call TRBD1 (5 bases). Trimming took 0 bases from V and 6 from J, leaving 20 bases between them. Germline-derived CDR1 and CDR2 are DFQATT and SNEGSKA (reference sequence). The CDR3 sequence is 16 residues long. As DNA, the CDR3 is TGCAGTGCTAGAGATAGATTAAGGCAGGGTCACAATGGCTACACCTTC. Translating it yields CSARDRLRQGHNGYTF.

This clonotype has ten or more counts. The V and J genes are TRBV6-4 and TRBJ1-6, with unresolved D. Germline V gives CDR1 MRHNA, CDR2 SNTAGT. V lost 2 bases and J lost 5, with 4 bases in between. The CDR3 is 13 residues long. The CDR3 DNA follows: TGTGCCAGCAGTGACAGGGATAATTCACCCCTCCACTTT. Translated: CASSDRDNSPLHF.

This clonotype was detected only a few times. The rearrangement links TRBV29-1 to TRBJ1-2; TRBD1 is a possible D gene (5 bases). Germline V gene sequence: CDR1 SQVTM, CDR2 ANQGSEA. The CDR3 has 13 amino acids. V was shortened by 0 bases and J by 6 bases, with 11 bases between the two germline ends. CDR3 sequence: CSVEDLGRHGYTF. The CDR3 nucleotides are TGCAGCGTTGAAGATCTGGGACGGCATGGCTACACCTTC.

This clonotype was seen ten or more times. The chain carries TRBV12-3 or TRBV12-4 and TRBJ2-7, with 7 bases lining up with TRBD1. This CDR3 is built from 13 residues. V dropped 3 bases and J dropped 5; count of bases not matched to a gene: 4. The CDR3 protein is CASSFWDSNEQYF. The DNA of the CDR3 is TGTGCCAGCAGTTTTTGGGACAGCAACGAGCAGTACTTC.

This clonotype appeared a few times. The chain couples TRBV4-1 to TRBJ2-2, with 7 positions matching TRBD1. CDR3 length: 16 residues. The ends lost 0 bases at V and 4 bases at J; junction bases unmatched: 5. Germline-derived CDR1 and CDR2 are MGHRA and YSYEKL. The CDR3 loop reads CASSQDSYRGTGELFF. Here the CDR3 DNA reads TGCGCCAGCAGCCAAGACTCGTACAGGGGCACCGGGGAGCTGTTTTTT.

This clonotype was counted ten times or more. J is TRBJ1-2 and V is TRBV29-1; 7 nucleotides line up with TRBD1. CDR1 is SQVTM and CDR2 is ANQGSEA in the germline V gene. The CDR3 is made up of 11 amino acids. V dropped 5 bases and J dropped 7; count of bases not matched to a gene: 4. Here the CDR3 reads CSVSKGAGYTF. The CDR3 bases are TGCAGCGTTTCTAAGGGGGCTGGCTACACCTTC.

This clonotype was counted between two and nine times. V is TRBV27 and J is TRBJ1-2, with unresolved D. The CDR3 contains 14 residues. Germline lookup yields CDR1 MNHEY and CDR2 SMNVEV (reference sequence). Trimming took off 6 bases at V and 4 bases at J, with 15 bases between the two ends. The CDR3 region is CASSQNGVGYGYTF. The DNA of the CDR3 is TGTGCCAGCAGCCAGAATGGGGTAGGCTATGGCTACACCTTC.

This clonotype was counted at least ten times. The rearrangement uses TRBV7-9 and TRBJ2-7, with D possibly being TRBD1 (6 bases). CDR1 is SEHNR, CDR2 FQNEAQ, per germline (reference sequence). Trimming took off 2 bases at V and 6 bases at J, with 17 bases between the two ends. This CDR3 has 15 amino acids. In nucleotides, the CDR3 is TGTGCCAGCAGCTTACGAAGTAACAGGGCAGGCGAGCAGTACTTC. It codes for CASSLRSNRAGEQYF.

The sample holds many counts of this clonotype. J is TRBJ2-1 and V is TRBV6-2 or TRBV6-3; 8 positions match TRBD2. V gave up 6 bases and J gave up 7 bases; unmatched junction bases: 8. CDR1 MNHEY and CDR2 SVGEGT come from the germline V gene. This CDR3 region has 14 residues. CDR3 sequence: CASSHRGGWNEQFF. In DNA, the CDR3 is TGTGCCAGCAGCCACCGGGGGGGCTGGAATGAGCAGTTCTTC.

This clonotype was seen repeatedly, ten times or more. This sequence joins TRBV2 and TRBJ2-1; 8 bases line up with TRBD1. The CDR3 totals 15 residues. The ends lost 6 bases at V and 6 bases at J; junction bases unmatched: 10. Per germline, CDR1 SNHLY and CDR2 FYNNEI. This chain's CDR3 is CASRALDRVANEQFF. The CDR3 bases are TGTGCCAGCAGGGCGTTGGACAGGGTCGCCAATGAGCAGTTCTTC.

This clonotype was seen at least ten times. V gene TRBV29-1 combines with J gene TRBJ1-2; maybe TRBD1 (5 bases). V dropped 7 bases and J dropped 0 bases, with 12 bases sitting between them. This CDR3 spans 13 amino acids. From germline, CDR1 is SQVTM and CDR2 ANQGSEA. The CDR3 loop reads CSAGTETNYGYTF. The CDR3 DNA sequence: TGCAGCGCCGGGACGGAAACTAACTATGGCTACACCTTC.

This clonotype has at least ten counts. This chain connects TRBV11-2 to TRBJ1-1; D unresolved. The CDR3 contains 13 residues. Germline CDR1 reads SGHAT; CDR2 reads FQNNGV. V was shortened by 4 bases and J by 8 bases, with 14 bases between the two germline ends. CDR3 DNA sequence: TGTGCCAGCAGCTCCCGATGGTCCGGGGAAGCTTTCTTT. Encoded protein: CASSSRWSGEAFF.

V gene TRBV5-5 combines with J gene TRBJ1-1, with no clear D. With 0 bases removed from V and 0 bases from J, the gap between germline ends came to 3 bases. The CDR3 sequence is 13 residues long. Germline CDR1 SGHKS, CDR2 YYEKEE (reference sequence). The CDR3 sequence: CASSLGVNTEAFF. Here the CDR3 DNA reads TGTGCCAGCAGCTTGGGAGTGAACACTGAAGCTTTCTTT.

This sequence joins TRBV12-3 or TRBV12-4 and TRBJ1-2; 12 nucleotides align to TRBD1. The CDR3 has 16 amino acids. The junction had 7 bases not matched to a gene; V was cut back by 2 bases and J by 6 bases. The CDR3 DNA sequence: TGTGCCAGCAGTTTAAAAGGGACAGGGGGCTGGAATGGCTACACCTTC. Protein: CASSLKGTGGWNGYTF.

Many counts were recorded for this clonotype. This chain joins TRBV6-2 or TRBV6-3 and TRBJ2-1, with D perhaps assigned TRBD1 or TRBD2 (5 bases each). This CDR3 has 13 residues. The V end was cut by 6 bases, the J end by 9 bases, with 15 bases between. Germline V gene sequence: CDR1 MNHEY, CDR2 SVGEGT. The CDR3 DNA reads TGTGCCAGCAGCCCCCGGGACGGCGTTGAGCAGTTCTTC. Protein product: CASSPRDGVEQFF.